The 25 T cell receptor beta chains below come from one sample, sequenced in a study of shared clonotypes between healthy human individuals. Produced via immunoSEQ multiplex PCR; TCRdb's table is partial and in-frame only. The sample includes 2,500,000 or so clones, around 92% of them seen just once. Sequencing was done on a sample of naive CD4+ T cells from PBMCs. The subset was: CD45RA+ positively selected. The receptor set was obtained from a man between 18 and 35 years old in good health. Some clones in this sample may be carry-over from other donors' samples.

Notes on this clone: Within the sample, other DNA sequences also encode this same CDR3. The chain joins TRBV4-1 to TRBJ1-1, with 10 bases lining up with TRBD1. CDR3 length: 16 amino acids. CDR1 is MGHRA and CDR2 is YSYEKL in the germline V gene. The V and J ends lost 6 bases and 3 bases, in that order; junction bases with no gene match: 10. In DNA form, the CDR3 reads TGCGCCAGCAGGTTATCCGGGACAGGGGTTCACACTGAAGCTTTCTTT. Translation: CASRLSGTGVHTEAFF.

This clone was detected once. The chain combines TRBV25-1 with TRBJ2-7, with D possibly called TRBD1 or TRBD2 (5 bases each). Trimming took 2 bases from V and 6 from J, leaving 11 bases between them. The CDR3 sequence is 13 residues long. CDR1 MGHDK and CDR2 SYGVNS come from the germline V gene. The CDR3 reads CASSEPGTIEQYF. In nucleotides, the CDR3 is TGTGCCAGCAGTGAACCCGGGACGATCGAGCAGTACTTC.

A single count supports this clone. The chain joins TRBV6-5 to TRBJ2-4; possibly TRBD2 for D (6 bases). V was clipped by 2 bases and J by 7 bases, with 12 bases between them. This CDR3 has 14 amino acids. Germline lookup yields CDR1 MNHEY and CDR2 SVGAGI. CDR3 sequence reads: CASSYRVRENIQYF. Here the CDR3 DNA reads TGTGCCAGCAGTTACAGGGTTCGGGAGAACATTCAGTACTTC.

The CDR3 sequence is CASSEEVGQGADEQYF. Written as DNA, the CDR3 is TGTGCCAGCAGTGAAGAGGTCGGACAGGGGGCCGACGAGCAGTACTTC. The genes are TRBV6-1 and TRBJ2-7; TRBD1 matches 11 bases. The length of the CDR3 is 16 residues. V dropped 1 base and J dropped 5; count of bases not matched to a gene: 7. CDR1 MNHNS and CDR2 SASEGT come from the germline V gene.

The gene calls are TRBV5-6 and TRBJ2-1; 7 bases are shared with TRBD2. The V segment lost 6 bases and the J segment 5 bases; nucleotides outside the gene matches: 17. Germline loops: CDR1 SGHDT, CDR2 YYEEEE. The CDR3 runs to 17 residues. The DNA of the CDR3 is TGTGCCAGCATCCCTCTGGCGGGGAGGGGAGGTAACAATGAGCAGTTCTTC. It specifies CASIPLAGRGGNNEQFF.

The gene calls are TRBV5-1 and TRBJ1-3; 8 bases are shared with TRBD1. The V gene's germline CDR1 is SGHRS and CDR2 YFSETQ. J was trimmed by 7 bases and V by 4 bases; bases with no gene match: 10. The CDR3 is 15 amino acids. CDR3 sequence: CASSPGQGFGNTIYF. The CDR3, as DNA: TGCGCCAGCAGCCCTGGACAGGGATTCGGCAACACCATATATTTT.

The V gene is TRBV28, the J gene TRBJ1-4, with D unresolved. V lost 6 bases, J lost 8 bases, and 16 bases lay in between. This CDR3 contains 14 residues. The V gene's germline CDR1 is MDHEN and CDR2 SYDVKM. This CDR3 is CASSHTESWEKLFF. CDR3 in DNA: TGTGCCAGCAGCCATACAGAGTCGTGGGAAAAACTGTTTTTT.

V gene TRBV5-6 combines with J gene TRBJ2-7, with 7 positions matching TRBD2. This CDR3 is built from 14 residues. From germline, CDR1 is SGHDT and CDR2 YYEEEE. V lost 0 bases and J lost 7; bases outside the gene matches: 7. CDR3 bases: TGTGCCAGCAGCTTGGTCGCGGGAGTACGGGAGCAGTACTTC. Its translation is CASSLVAGVREQYF.

The J gene is TRBJ2-5, the V gene TRBV14; D unclear. This CDR3 contains 16 residues. Trimming removed 2 bases at V and 5 bases at J, with 18 bases between. The germline CDR1 and CDR2 sequences are SGHDN and FVKESK. CDR3 in amino acids: CASSQRPPTVGETQYF. CDR3 bases: TGTGCCAGCAGCCAACGGCCCCCGACCGTGGGGGAGACCCAGTACTTC.

The V and J genes are TRBV7-6 and TRBJ2-7, with no clear D. Germline lookup yields CDR1 SGHVS and CDR2 FNYEAQ. Trimming pared 0 bases from V and 2 bases from J, leaving 8 bases between. The CDR3 has 14 amino acids. CDR3 coding DNA: TGTGCCAGCAGCTTAGCGGGGATGCCCTACGAGCAGTACTTC. Translating it yields CASSLAGMPYEQYF.

V is TRBV18 and J is TRBJ2-3; D not resolved. Trimming removed 0 bases at V and 2 bases at J, with 9 bases between. The germline V gene has CDR1 KGHSH and CDR2 LQKENI. This CDR3 has 15 residues. Here the CDR3 reads CASSPPGGATDTQYF. The CDR3 coding sequence is TGTGCCAGCTCACCACCGGGCGGAGCCACAGATACGCAGTATTTT.

V and J are TRBV6-5 and TRBJ2-7, with TRBD1 matching over 11 bases. Germline CDR1 MNHEY, CDR2 SVGAGI. V shed 0 bases and J 6 bases; nucleotides not matched to a gene: 4. The CDR3 has 15 residues. The CDR3 here is CASSYSGTGGSEQYF. Here the CDR3 DNA reads TGTGCCAGCAGTTACTCGGGGACAGGGGGAAGCGAGCAGTACTTC.

The CDR3 nucleotides are TGTGCCAGCAGTTACTCGATGTTCGACAATGAGCAGTTCTTC. It codes for CASSYSMFDNEQFF. This chain uses TRBV6-5 with TRBJ2-1; D unresolved. The CDR3 is 14 amino acids. CDR1 is MNHEY, CDR2 SVGAGI, per germline. The germline V and J ends were trimmed by 0 bases and 5 bases, with 8 bases remaining between them.

The rearrangement links TRBV6-6 to TRBJ2-2; TRBD1 matches 9 bases. This CDR3 is 16 amino acids long. Germline V gene sequence: CDR1 MNHNY, CDR2 SVGAGI (reference sequence). Unmatched junction bases numbered 8, after V lost 6 bases and J lost 3 bases. The CDR3 region has the DNA TGTGCCAGCAGCGCCGGAGACAGGGGGTACACCGGGGAGCTGTTTTTT. Translated: CASSAGDRGYTGELFF.

This clone was seen more than once but under ten times. The chain carries TRBV18 and TRBJ2-1; D is uncertain. V lost 3 bases and J 6 bases, leaving 12 bases between the germline ends. The CDR3 is made up of 14 amino acids. The germline V gene encodes CDR1 KGHSH and CDR2 LQKENI. DNA of the CDR3: TGTGCCAGCTCACCCGGTCTAAACCCCAATGAGCAGTTCTTC. Encoded protein: CASSPGLNPNEQFF.

The chain combines TRBV7-7 with TRBJ2-1; perhaps D is TRBD1 or TRBD2 (5 bases each). Germline loops: CDR1 SSHAT, CDR2 FNYEAQ (reference sequence). This CDR3 comprises 14 residues. V gave up 4 bases and J gave up 7 bases, with 14 bases separating them. DNA for the CDR3: TGTGCCAGCAGCTCTCAATCTGGGGGAAATGAGCAGTTCTTC. This encodes CASSSQSGGNEQFF.

The chain links TRBV6-5 to TRBJ2-7, with D perhaps given as TRBD1 or TRBD2 (5 bases each). Trimming left V 5 bases short and J 7 bases short, with 18 bases between. CDR1 and CDR2 from the germline V gene are MNHEY and SVGAGI. There are 14 residues in the CDR3. The CDR3 nucleotides read TGTGCCAGCAGTGAAGTTTCCGGGGCTGGAGAGCAGTACTTC. Translated: CASSEVSGAGEQYF.

The rearrangement joins TRBV7-6 to TRBJ1-1; 8 bases match TRBD1. Trimming at V came to 5 bases and at J to 3 bases, leaving 8 bases not matched to a gene. Germline lookup yields CDR1 SGHVS and CDR2 FNYEAQ. CDR3 length: 15 amino acids. CDR3: CASSLRTGMDTEAFF. The DNA for the CDR3 is TGTGCCAGCAGCCTTAGGACAGGGATGGACACTGAAGCTTTCTTT.

This clone was observed once. This rearrangement joins TRBV5-1 to TRBJ2-3; no definite D call. CDR1 and CDR2 from the germline V gene are SGHRS and YFSETQ. V was clipped by 0 bases and J by 0 bases, with 11 bases between them. This CDR3 is built from 16 residues. CDR3 DNA sequence: TGCGCCAGCAGCTTGGCGGTCGGCTTTAGCACAGATACGCAGTATTTT. It encodes CASSLAVGFSTDTQYF.

The chain joins TRBV6-1 to TRBJ2-5; TRBD2 matches 12 bases. CDR1 is MNHNS and CDR2 is SASEGT in the germline V gene. The ends lost 2 bases at V and 7 bases at J; junction bases unmatched: 5. This CDR3 is built from 15 residues. CDR3 nucleotide sequence: TGTGCCAGCAGTGAACGGCCTAGCGGGAGGGGGACCCAGTACTTC. Amino acid sequence: CASSERPSGRGTQYF.

The V and J genes are TRBV13 and TRBJ2-1; tentative D call: TRBD2 (7 bases). Trimming shortened V by 5 bases and J by 15 bases, and 17 bases separated the two germline ends. The germline CDR1 and CDR2 sequences are PRHDT and FYEKMQ (reference sequence). This CDR3 has 12 amino acids. CDR3 DNA sequence: TGTGCCAGCAGCCCTCGGGGGCGGGAGACGTTCTTC. Its translation: CASSPRGRETFF.

This clone was found once. This sample also contains other DNA sequences that code for the same CDR3. The chain couples TRBV7-2 to TRBJ1-1; the D is unclear. The CDR3 consists of 13 residues. Trimming pared 2 bases from V and 1 base from J, leaving 5 bases between. Germline V gene lookup returns CDR1 SGHTA and CDR2 FQGNSA. In nucleotides, the CDR3 is TGTGCCAGCAGCTTACGTCAGAACACTGAAGCTTTCTTT. This encodes CASSLRQNTEAFF.

This chain joins TRBV11-2 and TRBJ2-1; D call uncertain. The CDR3 has 13 amino acids. Per germline, CDR1 SGHAT and CDR2 FQNNGV. The CDR3 region is CAVRHRTYNEQFF. The CDR3 nucleotides read TGTGCAGTGAGACACCGAACCTACAATGAGCAGTTCTTC.

The V gene is TRBV7-3, the J gene TRBJ2-3; D remains ambiguous. CDR1 is SGHTA, CDR2 FQGTGA, per germline. The CDR3 extends over 14 amino acids. V was pared by 1 base and J by 5 bases, with 10 bases between. CDR3 nucleotide sequence: TGTGCCAGCAGCTTAAGTCCGTCGGGAGATACGCAGTATTTT. Amino acid sequence: CASSLSPSGDTQYF.

The chain recombines TRBV19 with TRBJ2-7; 7 bases agree with TRBD1. Losses at the gene ends were 6 bases for V and 0 bases for J; bases not matched to a gene: 5. In germline, CDR1 is LNHDA, CDR2 SQIVND (reference sequence). The CDR3 spans 14 residues. DNA for the CDR3: TGTGCCAGTAGGCCCTACAGGGGCTCCTACGAGCAGTACTTC. Translating it yields CASRPYRGSYEQYF.